A single sample is the source of the 4 T cell receptor beta chains below, sequenced in a study of tumor-infiltrating lymphocytes in primary liver carcinoma. TCR beta cDNA came from around 500 ng total RNA, primed with a constant-region primer. Investigators got TCR beta libraries out of three nested multiplex PCR rounds, done with slightly modified ARM-PCR. With TRBV1-TRBV30 forward primers and a C-beta reverse primer, the first two PCR rounds were run for about 10 cycles each. Each CDR3 protein is one row after TCRdb ran MiXCR on the multiplex PCR reads. This sample yields 75,000 or so distinct CDR3 sequences, of which approximately 70% are seen a single time; around a quarter belongs to the top ten. It was from about 19-30 mg of unsorted bulk tissue that RNA and DNA were co-extracted. Input material: liver tumor tissue from sampling region 4. Stated subset: tumor region T4, right-lateral pole. The receptors come from a man in his forties with primary liver carcinoma and hepatitis B virus infection.

In the case of this clonotype: With a much larger clone just one base away, this may be a read error. The V gene is TRBV10-3, the J gene TRBJ1-1; 10 bases line up with TRBD1. V was clipped by 10 bases and J by 3 bases; unmatched bases: 11. Germline V gives CDR1 ENHRY, CDR2 SYGVKD. The length of the CDR3 is 15 residues. The CDR3 region is CATFSGTGVDTEAFF. CDR3 nucleotides: TGTGCCACCTTCTCCGGGACAGGGGTGGACACTGAAGCTTTCTTT.

This clonotype was counted ten times or more. One base away lies a much larger clone, so this may be a sequencing read error. The V call is TRBV11-2, the J call TRBJ2-3, with D tentatively TRBD2 (5 bases). The CDR3 has 13 residues. Germline CDR1 reads SGHAT; CDR2 reads FQNNGV. Trimming took 5 bases from V and 4 from J, leaving 10 bases between them. CDR3 sequence: CASSPHGADTQYF. The CDR3 DNA follows: TGTGCCAGCAGCCCCCACGGGGCAGATACGCAGTATTTT.

V and J are TRBV11-2 and TRBJ2-7, with 7 bases fitting TRBD1. The germline V gene encodes CDR1 SGHAT and CDR2 FQNNGV. The CDR3 contains 16 residues. Trimming at V came to 7 bases and at J to 3 bases, leaving 15 bases not matched to a gene. CDR3 in amino acids: CASTFQGDGGFYEQYF. In DNA form, the CDR3 reads TGTGCCAGCACCTTTCAGGGGGACGGCGGGTTCTACGAGCAGTACTTC.

Comments on this clonotype: Without the conserved terminal phenylalanine or tryptophan, this CDR3 likely stems from a read error. This chain connects TRBV12-3 or TRBV12-4 to TRBJ2-2; tentative D call: TRBD1 (7 bases). This CDR3 has 16 amino acids. The CDR3 DNA sequence: TGTGCCAGCTGTTTTGGAGGGGGCGCATGGTCCGGGGAGCTGTTTTCT. This codes for CASCFGGGAWSGELFS.